These 22 T cell receptor beta chains were all obtained from the same sample, sequenced in a study of identical twins. One entry per CDR3 protein, called by TCRdb with MiXCR from the 5' RACE reads. The sample holds a few hundred thousand distinct CDR3 sequences; about 13% are singletons and the top ten take 4% to 5%. These sequences were also reported in another study, on yellow fever vaccine responses in identical twins.

Sequencing input: memory (CD45RO+) T cells sorted from blood. These receptors all come from a young woman in good health.

This clonotype has at least ten counts. This chain connects TRBV20-1 to TRBJ2-1, with D possibly TRBD2 on 6 matching bases. The length of the CDR3 is 13 residues. The germline CDR1 and CDR2 sequences are DFQATT and SNEGSKA (reference sequence). The V end was cut by 8 bases, the J end by 4 bases, with 15 bases between. The CDR3 DNA reads TGCAGTTGGGGGGTTAACACATACAATGAGCAGTTCTTC. Its protein product is CSWGVNTYNEQFF.

The CDR3 nucleotides read TGTGCCAGCAGCTTATCAATTTTGGGGCGGCTGGGCCAAGAGACCCAGTACTTC. Its protein product is CASSLSILGRLGQETQYF. This chain joins TRBV7-8 and TRBJ2-5; weak D call: TRBD1 (5 bases). Trimming removed 2 bases from V and 1 base from J, with 20 bases in between. CDR3 size: 18 residues. Germline CDR1 and CDR2: SGHVS and FQNEAQ.

The V and J genes are TRBV12-3 or TRBV12-4 and TRBJ2-7, with TRBD2 matching over 8 bases. The CDR3 length is 14 residues. With V trimmed by 6 bases and J by 6 bases, 10 bases remained unmatched. The CDR3 nucleotides are TGTGCCAGCAGGTCCTCCGGGACTAGTCTCGAGCAGTACTTC. This translates into CASRSSGTSLEQYF.

This clonotype was seen at least ten times. The chain couples TRBV7-2 to TRBJ2-1; 10 bases map to TRBD1. CDR3 size: 15 residues. Losses at the gene ends were 5 bases for V and 7 bases for J; bases not matched to a gene: 8. The germline gives CDR1 SGHTA, CDR2 FQGNSA. The CDR3 coding sequence is TGTGCCAGCAGCCGGGACAGGGGATTGTTGAATGAGCAGTTCTTC. Protein: CASSRDRGLLNEQFF.

The CDR3 DNA sequence: TGTGCCAGCAGCTCCGGACAGCCCGGAGGACATGGCTACACCTTC. This encodes CASSSGQPGGHGYTF. The rearrangement uses TRBV7-2 and TRBJ1-2; maybe TRBD1 (6 bases). Germline V gene lookup returns CDR1 SGHTA and CDR2 FQGNSA. V lost 4 bases and J 6 bases, leaving 18 bases between the germline ends. The CDR3 totals 15 residues.

V gene TRBV7-2 combines with J gene TRBJ2-3; 13 nucleotides align to TRBD2. The CDR3 is made up of 15 amino acids. Per the germline V gene, CDR1 is SGHTA and CDR2 is FQGNSA. The V segment lost 6 bases and the J segment 2 bases; nucleotides outside the gene matches: 2. The CDR3 loop is CASRLAGGLTDTQYF. The CDR3 DNA is TGTGCCAGCAGACTAGCGGGGGGGCTCACAGATACGCAGTATTTT.

This clonotype has a handful of counts. The rearrangement links TRBV6-2 or TRBV6-3 to TRBJ2-2; a weak D match, TRBD1 (6 bases). This CDR3 comprises 14 residues. Germline V gene data show CDR1 as MNHEY and CDR2 as SVGEGT. Trimming took 4 bases from V and 7 from J, leaving 13 bases between them. CDR3: CASSFVRGNGELFF. The CDR3 DNA reads TGTGCCAGCAGTTTTGTCAGGGGAAACGGGGAGCTGTTTTTT.

This clonotype was counted only a few times. The chain combines TRBV6-2 or TRBV6-3 with TRBJ1-1, with D unresolved. Germline loops: CDR1 MNHEY, CDR2 SVGEGT. Trimming took off 0 bases at V and 6 bases at J, with 11 bases between the two ends. CDR3 length: 14 residues. The CDR3 protein is CASSYSWGEAEAFF. CDR3 DNA sequence: TGTGCCAGCAGTTACTCGTGGGGAGAGGCTGAAGCTTTCTTT.

This clonotype was detected only a few times. The V gene is TRBV7-3, the J gene TRBJ2-3; no clear D gene. CDR1 is SGHTA and CDR2 is FQGTGA in the germline V gene. Trimming took 4 bases from V and 1 from J, leaving 9 bases between them. The CDR3 sequence is 14 residues long. DNA of the CDR3: TGTGCCAGCAGCTACCGACTCCGCACAGATACGCAGTATTTT. This sequence encodes CASSYRLRTDTQYF.

The gene calls are TRBV29-1 and TRBJ1-1; 8 bases align to TRBD1. The V gene's germline CDR1 is SQVTM and CDR2 ANQGSEA. V was clipped by 2 bases and J by 4 bases; unmatched bases: 0. The CDR3 has 12 amino acids. DNA of the CDR3: TGCAGCGTTGAACAGGGGGCCACTGAAGCTTTCTTT. Protein product: CSVEQGATEAFF.

The chain combines TRBV12-3 or TRBV12-4 with TRBJ2-2; the D is unclear. The CDR3 length is 16 residues. The germline V and J ends were trimmed by 3 bases and 0 bases, with 11 bases remaining between them. The CDR3 region has the DNA TGTGCCAGCAGTTTGTGGCCCCCACCGAACACCGGGGAGCTGTTTTTT. Its translation is CASSLWPPPNTGELFF.

The CDR3 nucleotides are TGTGCCAGCCTTGCATCCGGGACAGGTGCTGGCTACACCTTC. Residues: CASLASGTGAGYTF. The rearrangement links TRBV6-1 to TRBJ1-2, with 8 bases lining up with TRBD1. The germline CDR1 and CDR2 sequences are MNHNS and SASEGT. V was clipped by 8 bases and J by 7 bases; unmatched bases: 12. The CDR3 runs 14 residues.

This clonotype was observed at least ten times. The chain joins TRBV2 to TRBJ2-1, with D perhaps TRBD2 (5 bases). CDR3 length: 16 amino acids. Germline V gene data show CDR1 as SNHLY and CDR2 as FYNNEI. The V and J ends lost 7 bases and 0 bases respectively, with 16 bases between them. In nucleotides, the CDR3 is TGTGCCAGCAAAAAACTAGTCTCGAGCTCCTACAATGAGCAGTTCTTC. The encoded protein is CASKKLVSSSYNEQFF.

This sequence joins TRBV7-2 and TRBJ2-7; TRBD2 agrees at 10 bases. The germline V gene encodes CDR1 SGHTA and CDR2 FQGNSA. This CDR3 has 13 residues. With 6 bases clipped from V and 6 bases from J, the junction kept 5 bases outside the gene matches. In DNA, the CDR3 is TGTGCCAGCAGACCCGGGACTAGCGTCGAGCAGTACTTC. Translated, it gives CASRPGTSVEQYF.

The genes are TRBV27 and TRBJ2-1; 11 nucleotides match TRBD2. V lost 2 bases and J lost 8; bases outside the gene matches: 5. CDR1 is MNHEY and CDR2 is SMNVEV in the germline V gene (reference sequence). The length of the CDR3 is 15 residues. CDR3 amino acids: CASSLELAGDDEQFF. The CDR3 DNA reads TGTGCCAGCAGTTTAGAACTAGCGGGAGACGATGAGCAGTTCTTC.

This chain joins TRBV29-1 and TRBJ2-2; tentative D call: TRBD2 (6 bases). The CDR3 is 14 amino acids. V shed 4 bases and J shed 0 bases, with 9 bases lying between them. The V gene's germline CDR1 is SQVTM and CDR2 ANQGSEA. CDR3 coding DNA: TGCAGCGTTGTAACGGGGGCGAACACCGGGGAGCTGTTTTTT. It specifies CSVVTGANTGELFF.

In this sample, this clonotype turned up many times. A junction end diverges from the germline sequence, so it may reflect a read error. The V gene is TRBV7-9, the J gene TRBJ1-4, with D possibly being TRBD1 (5 bases). The CDR3 extends over 15 amino acids. The germline V gene has CDR1 SEHNR and CDR2 FQNEAQ (reference sequence). Here the CDR3 reads CASSFWGSTNEKLFF. The CDR3 nucleotides read TGTGCCAGCAGCTTTTGGGGGTCAACAAATGAAAAACTGTTTTTT.

The chain recombines TRBV11-2 with TRBJ1-4; D ambiguous. CDR1 is SGHAT, CDR2 FQNNGV, per germline. The CDR3 is 15 amino acids. Trimming shortened V by 4 bases and J by 4 bases, and 13 bases separated the two germline ends. CDR3 bases: TGTGCCAGCAGCTCCTCGTATGGGAGTAATGAAAAACTGTTTTTT. It translates to CASSSSYGSNEKLFF.

In its sample, this clonotype was seen many times. The chain joins TRBV5-1 to TRBJ2-2, with TRBD1 identical over 10 bases. The ends lost 4 bases at V and 5 bases at J; junction bases unmatched: 5. The CDR3 spans 15 residues. Germline assignment: CDR1 SGHRS and CDR2 YFSETQ. CDR3 amino acids: CASSGDRGRTGELFF. The CDR3, as DNA: TGCGCCAGCAGCGGGGACAGGGGCCGAACCGGGGAGCTGTTTTTT.

DNA of the CDR3: TGTGCCAGCGGATCTAGCGGGAGGGGGGGGGAGACCCAGTACTTC. Amino acids: CASGSSGRGGETQYF. The V gene is TRBV12-3 or TRBV12-4, the J gene TRBJ2-5, with 12 bases lining up with TRBD2. This CDR3 is built from 15 residues. J was trimmed by 5 bases and V by 8 bases; bases with no gene match: 9.

This clonotype was found many times. The chain recombines TRBV7-9 with TRBJ2-5; 12 bases agree with TRBD2. Germline lookup yields CDR1 SEHNR and CDR2 FQNEAQ (reference sequence). With 5 bases clipped from V and 5 bases from J, the junction kept 12 bases outside the gene matches. The CDR3 length is 17 residues. CDR3: CASSPAASGGAGETQYF. The DNA of the CDR3 is TGTGCCAGCAGCCCCGCGGCTAGCGGGGGGGCCGGGGAGACCCAGTACTTC.

This clonotype was seen a handful of times. The V call is TRBV30, the J call TRBJ2-1; 8 positions agree with TRBD1. This CDR3 is built from 13 residues. Germline-derived CDR1 and CDR2 are GTSNPN and SVGIG (reference sequence). The ends lost 5 bases at V and 6 bases at J; junction bases unmatched: 6. As DNA, the CDR3 is TGTGCCTGGGACAGGGGAAAGGCCAATGAGCAGTTCTTC. This translates into CAWDRGKANEQFF.